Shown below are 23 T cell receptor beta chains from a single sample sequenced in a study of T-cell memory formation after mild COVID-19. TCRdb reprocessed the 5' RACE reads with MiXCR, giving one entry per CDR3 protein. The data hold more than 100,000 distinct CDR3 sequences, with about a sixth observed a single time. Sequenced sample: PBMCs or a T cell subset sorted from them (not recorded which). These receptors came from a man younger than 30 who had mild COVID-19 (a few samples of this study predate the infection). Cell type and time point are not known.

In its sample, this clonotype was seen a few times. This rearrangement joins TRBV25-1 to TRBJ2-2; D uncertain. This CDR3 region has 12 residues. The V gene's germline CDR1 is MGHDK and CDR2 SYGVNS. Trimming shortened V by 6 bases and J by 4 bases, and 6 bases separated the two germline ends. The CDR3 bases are TGTGCCAGCAGGGGCTCCACCGGGGAGCTGTTTTTT. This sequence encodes CASRGSTGELFF.

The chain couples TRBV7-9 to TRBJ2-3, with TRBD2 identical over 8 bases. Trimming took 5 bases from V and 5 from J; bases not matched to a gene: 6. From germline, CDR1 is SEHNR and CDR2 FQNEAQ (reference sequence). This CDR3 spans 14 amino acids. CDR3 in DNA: TGTGCCAGCAGCGGAGGACTAGCAGTAGATACGCAGTATTTT. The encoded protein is CASSGGLAVDTQYF.

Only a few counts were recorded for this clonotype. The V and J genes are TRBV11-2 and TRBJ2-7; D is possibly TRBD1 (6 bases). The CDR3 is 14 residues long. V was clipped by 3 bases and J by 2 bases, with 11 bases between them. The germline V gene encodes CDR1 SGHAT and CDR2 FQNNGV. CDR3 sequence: CASSFTGKTYEQYF. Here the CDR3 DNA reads TGTGCCAGCAGCTTCACAGGGAAGACCTACGAGCAGTACTTC.

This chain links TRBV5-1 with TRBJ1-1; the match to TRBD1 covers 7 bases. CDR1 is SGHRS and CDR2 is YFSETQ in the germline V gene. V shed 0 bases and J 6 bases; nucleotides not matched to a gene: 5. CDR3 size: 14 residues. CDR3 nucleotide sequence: TGCGCCAGCAGCTTGGGGGTAGGGGGCTCTGAAGCTTTCTTT. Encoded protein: CASSLGVGGSEAFF.

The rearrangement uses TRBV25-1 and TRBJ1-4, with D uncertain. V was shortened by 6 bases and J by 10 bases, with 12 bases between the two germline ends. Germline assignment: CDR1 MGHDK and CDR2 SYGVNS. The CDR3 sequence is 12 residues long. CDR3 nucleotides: TGTGCCAGCAGATCCGCCTCTAGAAAACTGTTTTTT. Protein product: CASRSASRKLFF.

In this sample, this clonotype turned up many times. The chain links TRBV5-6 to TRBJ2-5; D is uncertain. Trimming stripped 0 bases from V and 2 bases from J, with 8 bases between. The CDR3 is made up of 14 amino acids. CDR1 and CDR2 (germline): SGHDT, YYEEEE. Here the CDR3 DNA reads TGTGCCAGCAGCTTGGGGTTCAGACAAGAGACCCAGTACTTC. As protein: CASSLGFRQETQYF.

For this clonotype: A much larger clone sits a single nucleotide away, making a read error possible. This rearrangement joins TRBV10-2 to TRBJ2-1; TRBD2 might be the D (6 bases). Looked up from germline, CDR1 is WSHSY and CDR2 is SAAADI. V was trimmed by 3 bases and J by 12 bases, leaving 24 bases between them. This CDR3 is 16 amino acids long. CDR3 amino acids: CASSDPYWLARRGQFF. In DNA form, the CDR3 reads TGCGCCAGCAGTGACCCCTACTGGCTAGCCCGGCGGGGGCAGTTCTTC.

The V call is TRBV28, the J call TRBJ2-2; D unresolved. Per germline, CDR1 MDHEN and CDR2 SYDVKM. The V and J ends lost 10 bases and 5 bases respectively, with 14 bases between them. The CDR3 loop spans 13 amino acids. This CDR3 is CATHKDITGELFF. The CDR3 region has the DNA TGTGCCACCCATAAGGATATTACCGGGGAGCTGTTTTTT.

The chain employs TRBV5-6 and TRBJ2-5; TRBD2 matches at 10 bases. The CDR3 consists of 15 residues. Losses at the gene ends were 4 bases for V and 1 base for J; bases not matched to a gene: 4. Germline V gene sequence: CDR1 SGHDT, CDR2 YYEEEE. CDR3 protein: CASSLKRGGQETQYF. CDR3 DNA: TGTGCCAGCAGCCTGAAGCGGGGGGGCCAAGAGACCCAGTACTTC. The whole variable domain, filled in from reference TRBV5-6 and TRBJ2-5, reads DAGVTQSPTHLIKTRGQQVTLRCSPKSGHDTVSWYQQALGQGPQFIFQYYEEEERQRGNFPDRFSGHQFPNYSSELNVNALLLGDSALYLCASSLKRGGQETQYFGPGTRLLVL.

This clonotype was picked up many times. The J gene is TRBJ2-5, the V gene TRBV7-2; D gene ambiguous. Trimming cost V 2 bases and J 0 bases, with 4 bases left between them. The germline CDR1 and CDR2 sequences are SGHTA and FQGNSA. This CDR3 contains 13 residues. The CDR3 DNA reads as TGTGCCAGCAGCTTACAGTACCAAGAGACCCAGTACTTC. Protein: CASSLQYQETQYF. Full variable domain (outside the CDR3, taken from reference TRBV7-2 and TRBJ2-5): GAGVSQSPSNKVTEKGKDVELRCDPISGHTALYWYRQSLGQGLEFLIYFQGNSAPDKSGLPSDRFSAERTGGSVSTLTIQRTQQEDSAVYLCASSLQYQETQYFGPGTRLLVL.

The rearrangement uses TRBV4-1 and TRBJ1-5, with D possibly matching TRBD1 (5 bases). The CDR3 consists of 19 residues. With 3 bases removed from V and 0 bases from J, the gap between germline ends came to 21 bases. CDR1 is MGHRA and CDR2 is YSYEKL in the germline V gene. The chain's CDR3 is CASSHPGWGTENSNQPQHF. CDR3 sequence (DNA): TGCGCCAGCAGCCATCCTGGGTGGGGGACGGAGAATAGCAATCAGCCCCAGCATTTT.

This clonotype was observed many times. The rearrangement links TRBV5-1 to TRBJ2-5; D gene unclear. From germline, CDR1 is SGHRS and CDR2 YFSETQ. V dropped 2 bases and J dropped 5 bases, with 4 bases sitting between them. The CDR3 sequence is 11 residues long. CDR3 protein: CASSFLETQYF. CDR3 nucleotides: TGCGCCAGCAGCTTCTTGGAGACCCAGTACTTC.

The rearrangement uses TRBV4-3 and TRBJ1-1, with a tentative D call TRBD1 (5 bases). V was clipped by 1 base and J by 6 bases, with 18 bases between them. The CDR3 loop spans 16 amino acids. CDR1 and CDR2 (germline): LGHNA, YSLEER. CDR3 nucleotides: TGCGCCAGCAGCCAAGTAGGTAGGGGACGAGGTTCTGAAGCTTTCTTT. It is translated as CASSQVGRGRGSEAFF.

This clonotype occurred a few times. CDR3 coding DNA: TGCGCCAGCAGCACCCTGACAGGGGTTGGCACAGATACGCAGTATTTT. This translates into CASSTLTGVGTDTQYF. The chain uses TRBV5-1 and TRBJ2-3; 8 bases fit TRBD1. Germline V lookup: CDR1 SGHRS, CDR2 YFSETQ. This CDR3 is 16 amino acids long. Trimming cost V 4 bases and J 1 base; bases outside gene matches: 8.

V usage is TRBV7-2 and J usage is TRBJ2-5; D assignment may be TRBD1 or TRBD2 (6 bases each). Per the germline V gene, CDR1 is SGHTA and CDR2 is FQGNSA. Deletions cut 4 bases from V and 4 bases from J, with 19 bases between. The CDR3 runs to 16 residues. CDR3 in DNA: TGTGCCAGCAGCTCCCGCCGACTAGGAGGGGGAGAGACCCAGTACTTC. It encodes CASSSRRLGGGETQYF.

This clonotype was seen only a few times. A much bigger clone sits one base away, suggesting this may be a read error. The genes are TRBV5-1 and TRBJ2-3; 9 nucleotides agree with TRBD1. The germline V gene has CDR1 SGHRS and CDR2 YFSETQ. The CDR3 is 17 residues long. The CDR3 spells CASTYGGTGLAGDTKYF. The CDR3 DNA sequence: TGCGCCAGCACCTACGGAGGGACAGGGCTGGCGGGAGATACGAAGTATTTT.

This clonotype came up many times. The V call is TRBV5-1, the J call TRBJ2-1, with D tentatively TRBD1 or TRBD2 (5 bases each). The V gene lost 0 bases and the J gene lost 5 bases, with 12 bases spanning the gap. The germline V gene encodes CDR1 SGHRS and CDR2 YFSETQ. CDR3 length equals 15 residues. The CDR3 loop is CASSLVQAGHNEQFF. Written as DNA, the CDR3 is TGCGCCAGCAGCTTGGTACAGGCGGGCCACAATGAGCAGTTCTTC.

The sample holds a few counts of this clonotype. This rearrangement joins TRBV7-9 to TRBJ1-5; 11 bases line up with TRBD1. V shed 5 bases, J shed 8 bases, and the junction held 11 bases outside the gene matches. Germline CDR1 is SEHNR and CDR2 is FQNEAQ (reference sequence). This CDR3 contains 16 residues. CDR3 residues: CASSPGTGGEFEPQHF. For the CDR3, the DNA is TGTGCCAGCAGCCCCGGGACAGGGGGGGAATTCGAGCCCCAGCATTTT.

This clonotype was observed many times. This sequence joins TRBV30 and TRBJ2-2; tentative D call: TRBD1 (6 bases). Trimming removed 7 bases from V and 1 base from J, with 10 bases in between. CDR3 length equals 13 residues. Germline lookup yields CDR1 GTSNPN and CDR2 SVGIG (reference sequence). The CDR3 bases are TGTGCCTCCCCGACAGGGAACACCGGGGAGCTGTTTTTT. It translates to CASPTGNTGELFF.

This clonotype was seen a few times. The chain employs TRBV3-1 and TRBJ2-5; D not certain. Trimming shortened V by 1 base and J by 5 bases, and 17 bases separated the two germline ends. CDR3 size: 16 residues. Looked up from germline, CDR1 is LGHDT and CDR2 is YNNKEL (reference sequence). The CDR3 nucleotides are TGTGCCAGCAGCCAAGGAGACTCAACCCAAGACGAGACCCAGTACTTC. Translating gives CASSQGDSTQDETQYF.

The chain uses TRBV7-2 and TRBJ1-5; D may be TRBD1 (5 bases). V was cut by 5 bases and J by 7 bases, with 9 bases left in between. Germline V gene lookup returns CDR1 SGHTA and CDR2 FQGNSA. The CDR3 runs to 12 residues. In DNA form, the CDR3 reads TGTGCCAGCAGCCTCCGGGGGCAGCCCCAGCATTTT. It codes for CASSLRGQPQHF.

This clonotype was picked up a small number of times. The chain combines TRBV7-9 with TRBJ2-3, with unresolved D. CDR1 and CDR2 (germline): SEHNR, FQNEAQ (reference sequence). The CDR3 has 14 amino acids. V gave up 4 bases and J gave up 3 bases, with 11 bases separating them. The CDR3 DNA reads TGTGCCAGCAGCTGGATAGGGTCGACAGATACGCAGTATTTT. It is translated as CASSWIGSTDTQYF.

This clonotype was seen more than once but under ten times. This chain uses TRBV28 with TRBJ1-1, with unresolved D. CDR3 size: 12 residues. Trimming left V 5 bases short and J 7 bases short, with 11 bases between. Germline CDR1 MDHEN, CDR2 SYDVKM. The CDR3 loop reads CASSVDPGEAFF. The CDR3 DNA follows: TGTGCCAGCAGTGTGGACCCGGGTGAAGCTTTCTTT.